This T cell receptor (beta chain) was captured in a study of blood T cell repertoires in COVID-19 (dated by TCRdb to 2018 to 2021). General notes on the study: The collaborator samples originated in the United States, Italy and Spain and spanned the acute and convalescent phases of COVID-19. A freely available public database, intended as a resource for researchers studying the immune response to SARS-CoV-2, is where the repertoires were released. The material from the prospective study consisted of cDNA or gDNA derived from T cells, B-cell-depleted T cells, or PBMCs. Sample metadata almost always included a de-identified subject ID, COVID-19 status, age in years and sex. Where HLA class I and class II types were available, the types were taken from metadata supplied by the sample provider, not from assay-based typing. The samples were drawn from two sources: the first 160 participants of the ongoing ImmuneRACE study, and 1,000 to 1,500 subjects contributed by 6 global collaborators. Deeply sampled blood TCRbeta repertoires from subjects exposed to, actively infected with, or recovered from COVID-19 were included in the dataset. The research as a whole found: Clinical and demographic metadata were provided uncurated, with the amount varying by source and participant.

TCRbeta CDR3 regions were amplified from genomic DNA using the immunoSEQ Assay, a bias-controlled multiplex PCR. Per the source publication's procedure: Within the assay, amplification of reference gene primers was used to estimate how many nucleated cells each sample contained. To quantify the absolute abundance of each unique TCRbeta CDR3 rearrangement, sequence reads were collapsed and filtered. For each sample, productive Simpson clonality was calculated by taking the square root of Simpson's diversity index across productive rearrangements. TCRdb carries this immuneACCESS record with in-frame sequences only. Its versions omit some clonotypes, under half of them owing to an unresolved V gene in the studies checked, with the rest unexplained. Clonal size and the V and J genes are those of that table, whereas D and trimming came from the DNA. The sample table lists 85,000 to 90,000 clones, about 82% of them with a count of one. The ten largest account for 25% of the sample.

From its cysteine to its phenylalanine, the CDR3 spans 16 amino acids. This entry keeps only the CDR3 DNA: 48 bases, framed from base 1. The germline V gene supplies CDR1 SGDLS and CDR2 YYNGEE. The V and J ends are trimmed by 0 bases and 2 bases, leaving 12 bases between them. Remarks on this clone: Its antigen remains unidentified. Base qualities are not at hand, and no much larger clone is one base apart.

The collaborating institutions used their own protocols to collect whole blood in K2EDTA tubes. Collaborator samples were shipped for TCRbeta analysis as frozen whole blood, isolated PBMCs, or DNA extracted from either sample type. Recombination joined TRBV9 with TRBJ2-1; a tentative D match to TRBD1 spans 6 bases. The sequencing sample was made of peripheral blood. This TCR came from a human donor in a cohort sampled during active COVID-19. The CDR3 loop reads CASSVEGHGTYNEQFF. The nucleotide sequence is TGTGCCAGCAGCGTAGAGGGACACGGAACCTACAATGAGCAGTTCTTC.